Presented here are 7 T cell receptor beta chains from one specimen sequenced in a study of OX40 agonist ivuxolimab in advanced cancers. Generated by immunoSEQ multiplex PCR, the TCRdb table keeps only in-frame clones and is missing some. Found here are approximately 83,000 clones, over 75% of them singletons; the top ten hold 4.6%. Sequencing was performed on CD4+ or CD8+ T cells sorted from blood, taken in a trial of the OX40 agonist ivuxolimab. These receptors all come from an adult with an advanced solid tumor such as melanoma, head and neck, liver or kidney cancer.

V is TRBV29-1 and J is TRBJ1-5, with D uncertain. The CDR3 extends over 12 amino acids. Trimming stripped 5 bases from V and 4 bases from J, with 9 bases between. Germline loops: CDR1 SQVTM, CDR2 ANQGSEA. The CDR3: CSVQVLNQPQHF. The CDR3 DNA reads TGCAGCGTTCAGGTACTAAATCAGCCCCAGCATTTT.

V is TRBV27 and J is TRBJ1-2; D perhaps matches TRBD1 (5 bases). This CDR3 has 14 residues. CDR1 and CDR2 (germline): MNHEY, SMNVEV (reference sequence). Trimming pared 5 bases from V and 3 bases from J, leaving 13 bases between. The CDR3, as DNA: TGTGCCAGCAGTCGGCAGGGCGGTCACTATGGCTACACCTTC. It is translated as CASSRQGGHYGYTF.

The V and J genes are TRBV2 and TRBJ2-4; 8 positions agree with TRBD2. After removal of 6 bases from V and 0 bases from J, the junction contained 7 bases not matched to a gene. This CDR3 is 16 amino acids long. Per the germline V gene, CDR1 is SNHLY and CDR2 is FYNNEI. The CDR3 DNA reads TGTGCCAGCAGGCGCGGGACTAGTCGAGCCAAAAACATTCAGTACTTC. Amino acid sequence: CASRRGTSRAKNIQYF.

The V gene is TRBV30, the J gene TRBJ1-1; D not certain. V was clipped by 1 base and J by 5 bases, with 8 bases between them. The CDR3 has 12 amino acids. CDR1 and CDR2 from the germline V gene are GTSNPN and SVGIG (reference sequence). CDR3 loop: CAWSGPGTEAFF. For the CDR3, the DNA is TGTGCCTGGAGTGGTCCGGGTACTGAAGCTTTCTTT.

This chain joins TRBV5-4 and TRBJ2-3, with 12 bases fitting TRBD2. J gave up 4 bases and V 3 bases, and 18 bases lay outside the gene matches. CDR1 is SGHNT and CDR2 is YYREEE in the germline V gene (reference sequence). The length of the CDR3 is 20 residues. The chain's CDR3 is CASSSQTSGRLPLRSDTQYF. The DNA of the CDR3 is TGTGCCAGCAGCTCTCAGACTAGCGGGAGACTCCCTTTACGGTCAGATACGCAGTATTTT.

V gene TRBV27 combines with J gene TRBJ2-5, with TRBD2 matching 9 bases. This CDR3 has 15 residues. Germline V gene data show CDR1 as MNHEY and CDR2 as SMNVEV (reference sequence). The trim removed 2 bases at V and 1 base at J, leaving 2 bases unmatched. The CDR3 sequence: CASSLRREGQETQYF. The CDR3 DNA reads TGTGCCAGCAGTTTACGGCGGGAGGGCCAAGAGACCCAGTACTTC.

The chain combines TRBV19 with TRBJ2-5; 9 bases are shared with TRBD1. This CDR3 is built from 14 residues. V gave up 6 bases and J gave up 4 bases; unmatched junction bases: 6. Per germline, CDR1 LNHDA and CDR2 SQIVND (reference sequence). In DNA, the CDR3 is TGTGCCAGTAGGACCGGGACAGGGTTAGAGACCCAGTACTTC. This translates into CASRTGTGLETQYF.